The 9 T cell receptor beta chains listed next were all sequenced from one sample in a study of shared clonotypes between healthy human individuals. Method: immunoSEQ multiplex PCR; TCRdb's copy keeps in-frame clones and lacks some. The top ten clones hold about 0.13% of a sample with 2.5 million or so clones, more than 80% of them seen once. Specimen: naive CD4+ T cells sorted from blood. Subset here: CD45RA+ positively selected. These receptors were obtained from a man younger than 30 in good health.

This clone was seen once. Additional DNA sequences in this sample encode the identical CDR3. V is TRBV5-1 and J is TRBJ2-3; 7 positions match TRBD1. CDR1 SGHRS and CDR2 YFSETQ come from the germline V gene. Trimming at V came to 4 bases and at J to 2 bases, leaving 4 bases not matched to a gene. This CDR3 spans 14 amino acids. The CDR3 bases are TGCGCCAGCAGCCTGGGACAGACCACAGATACGCAGTATTTT. Amino acids: CASSLGQTTDTQYF.

V and J are TRBV25-1 and TRBJ2-1, with TRBD2 matching over 10 bases. The CDR3 contains 15 residues. Per germline, CDR1 MGHDK and CDR2 SYGVNS. V lost 5 bases, J lost 4 bases, and 5 bases stayed unmatched. This CDR3 reads CASSPPAGGYNEQFF. CDR3 coding DNA: TGTGCCAGCAGTCCCCCAGCGGGAGGGTACAATGAGCAGTTCTTC.

This clone occurred a few times. The same CDR3 is also encoded by other DNA sequences in this sample. This chain joins TRBV7-6 and TRBJ2-5; D unclear. V lost 1 base and J 2 bases, leaving 2 bases between the germline ends. The V gene's germline CDR1 is SGHVS and CDR2 FNYEAQ. The CDR3 contains 12 residues. The CDR3: CASSLGQETQYF. The CDR3 nucleotides are TGTGCCAGCAGCTTAGGGCAAGAGACCCAGTACTTC.

On this clone itself: Other DNA sequences in the same sample also yield this CDR3. The genes are TRBV30 and TRBJ1-5; tentative D call: TRBD1 (6 bases). The V gene's germline CDR1 is GTSNPN and CDR2 SVGIG (reference sequence). Trimming removed 0 bases from V and 1 base from J, with 7 bases in between. This CDR3 is built from 14 residues. CDR3 protein: CAWSVGGSNQPQHF. In nucleotides, the CDR3 is TGTGCCTGGAGTGTAGGGGGGAGCAATCAGCCCCAGCATTTT.

The chain uses TRBV30 and TRBJ1-1; 8 bases map to TRBD1. The germline CDR1 and CDR2 sequences are GTSNPN and SVGIG (reference sequence). V lost 3 bases to trimming and J lost 1 base; unmatched junction nucleotides: 4. This CDR3 is built from 14 residues. CDR3 amino acids: CAWRATGENTEAFF. Written as DNA, the CDR3 is TGTGCCTGGAGGGCGACAGGGGAGAACACTGAAGCTTTCTTT.

The chain carries TRBV27 and TRBJ2-7, with TRBD2 matching over 9 bases. Germline CDR1 and CDR2: MNHEY and SMNVEV (reference sequence). The CDR3 consists of 16 residues. The V and J ends lost 6 bases and 7 bases, in that order; junction bases with no gene match: 16. This CDR3 is CASSLYTPSGIMEQYF. The CDR3 coding sequence is TGTGCCAGCAGCCTATACACCCCTAGCGGGATCATGGAGCAGTACTTC.

This rearrangement joins TRBV29-1 to TRBJ2-4, with a weak D call TRBD2 (6 bases). Germline CDR1 and CDR2: SQVTM and ANQGSEA. The V end was cut by 7 bases, the J end by 8 bases, with 15 bases between. The CDR3 is 12 amino acids. The CDR3 here is CSAGNRGDIQYF. The CDR3 region has the DNA TGCAGCGCTGGCAACCGCGGGGACATTCAGTACTTC.

This rearrangement joins TRBV28 to TRBJ2-5; 7 positions agree with TRBD1. CDR1 and CDR2 (germline): MDHEN, SYDVKM. The CDR3 consists of 14 residues. V dropped 3 bases and J dropped 2; count of bases not matched to a gene: 3. CDR3 in amino acids: CASSLDRRQETQYF. The CDR3 region has the DNA TGTGCCAGCAGTTTGGACAGGCGACAAGAGACCCAGTACTTC.

V gene TRBV6-1 combines with J gene TRBJ2-5; 7 bases line up with TRBD2. The CDR3 covers 12 residues. V lost 11 bases to trimming and J lost 7 bases; unmatched junction nucleotides: 10. Germline V CDR1 and CDR2: MNHNS, SASEGT. DNA of the CDR3: TGTGCCGGTTCTAGCGGCCCAGGGACCCAGTACTTC. Translation: CAGSSGPGTQYF.